This entry lists 9 T cell receptor beta chains sequenced from one sample in a study of spatial heterogeneity in lung cancer. Findings and caveats of the study: For expanded intratumoral alpha and beta TCRs, counts tracked tumor mutation counts.

Time point given: sample taken at primary tumor resection. TCRdb itself ran the 5' RACE reads through MiXCR, one entry per CDR3 protein. Altogether 10,000 to 15,000 distinct CDR3 sequences are present, roughly 6.6% being singletons, with the ten largest covering around 3.4%. Antigen specificity for these receptors is unknown. Material: lung tumor tissue, obtained at surgery. The receptors derive from a female donor with early-stage non-small cell lung cancer.

This clonotype was recorded at least ten times. The chain recombines TRBV29-1 with TRBJ2-7; tentatively, D is TRBD1 or TRBD2 (6 bases each). The CDR3 has 11 amino acids. Germline V gives CDR1 SQVTM, CDR2 ANQGSEA. Trimming shortened V by 7 bases and J by 6 bases, and 13 bases separated the two germline ends. Written as DNA, the CDR3 is TGCAGCGCCGGAGGGGGGATCGAGCAGTACTTC. This codes for CSAGGGIEQYF.

This clonotype qualifies as medium-sized. The chain has TRBV4-1 and TRBJ2-2; no firm D call. This CDR3 has 14 residues. Trimming took 1 base from V and 9 from J, leaving 12 bases between them. Per germline, CDR1 MGHRA and CDR2 YSYEKL. CDR3 DNA: TGCGCCAGCAGCCAAGCACCCGAGCGAAGGGAGCTGTTTTTT. Its protein product is CASSQAPERRELFF.

By share of the sample, this clonotype is medium-sized. J is TRBJ2-6 and V is TRBV6-2 or TRBV6-3; D remains unclear. CDR1 is MNHEY and CDR2 is SVGEGT in the germline V gene. V was cut by 10 bases and J by 0 bases, with 7 bases left in between. This CDR3 spans 13 amino acids. The DNA for the CDR3 is TGTGCCACTCAGAGCTCTGGGGCCAACGTCCTGACTTTC. Protein sequence: CATQSSGANVLTF.

This clonotype is labeled as medium-sized (0.01 to 0.1%). The chain is built from TRBV2 and TRBJ2-5, with D possibly TRBD1 on 6 matching bases. This CDR3 comprises 16 residues. The germline V and J ends were trimmed by 5 bases and 2 bases, with 18 bases remaining between them. Germline-derived CDR1 and CDR2 are SNHLY and FYNNEI. CDR3 sequence (DNA): TGTGCCAGCAGTCGAGATACAAGGGACATACAAGAGACCCAGTACTTC. Its translation: CASSRDTRDIQETQYF.

This clonotype appeared many times. J is TRBJ1-2 and V is TRBV12-3 or TRBV12-4; D unresolved. Trimming removed 0 bases at V and 4 bases at J, with 9 bases between. The CDR3 is 14 residues long. As DNA, the CDR3 is TGTGCCAGCAGTTTAGCGGGTCCTGGCTATGGCTACACCTTC. Protein sequence: CASSLAGPGYGYTF.

This clonotype is medium-sized in the sample. The CDR3 bases are TGTGCCAGCAGCCAAGAAGGGCTCTGGCGGGAGGGCCGTGTTGGGGCCAACGTCCTGACTTTC. Its translation: CASSQEGLWREGRVGANVLTF. The chain recombines TRBV4-2 with TRBJ2-6, with TRBD2 identical over 9 bases. The CDR3 consists of 21 residues. V dropped 0 bases and J dropped 3; count of bases not matched to a gene: 15. From germline, CDR1 is LGHNA and CDR2 YNFKEQ.

This clonotype came up many times. Written as DNA, the CDR3 is TGTGCCAGCAGTTTGAGACAGGGTAGCACTGAAGCTTTCTTT. Translation gives CASSLRQGSTEAFF. V gene TRBV5-4 combines with J gene TRBJ1-1; 7 nucleotides match TRBD1. The germline V gene encodes CDR1 SGHNT and CDR2 YYREEE (reference sequence). Losses at the gene ends were 5 bases for V and 4 bases for J; bases not matched to a gene: 8. The length of the CDR3 is 14 residues. Complete variable domain (other parts from reference TRBV5-4 and TRBJ1-1): ETGVTQSPTHLIKTRGQQVTLRCSSQSGHNTVSWYQQALGQGPQFIFQYYREEENGRGNFPPRFSGLQFPNYSSELNVNALELDDSALYLCASSLRQGSTEAFFGQGTRLTVV.

Judged by abundance, this clonotype is medium-sized. The CDR3 DNA follows: TGTGCCACCCGGGGGGGGGCTGTCTATGGCTACACCTTC. It translates to CATRGGAVYGYTF. V usage is TRBV7-2 and J usage is TRBJ1-2, with D possibly being TRBD1 (6 bases). Per germline, CDR1 SGHTA and CDR2 FQGNSA. This CDR3 spans 13 amino acids. The V end lost 10 bases, the J end lost 4 bases, and 16 bases lay between the germline ends. The full variable domain, in which reference TRBV7-2 and TRBJ1-2 provide the parts outside the CDR3, is GAGVSQSPSNKVTEKGKDVELRCDPISGHTALYWYRQSLGQGLEFLIYFQGNSAPDKSGLPSDRFSAERTGGSVSTLTIQRTQQEDSAVYLCATRGGAVYGYTFGSGTRLTVV.

In its sample, this clonotype was seen many times. V and J are TRBV6-5 and TRBJ2-3; 12 bases map to TRBD2. Germline CDR1 reads MNHEY; CDR2 reads SVGAGI. CDR3 length: 16 amino acids. V shed 8 bases and J 0 bases; nucleotides not matched to a gene: 6. This CDR3 reads CASRRTSGASTDTQYF. CDR3 bases: TGTGCCAGCCGAAGGACTAGCGGGGCTAGCACAGATACGCAGTATTTT.